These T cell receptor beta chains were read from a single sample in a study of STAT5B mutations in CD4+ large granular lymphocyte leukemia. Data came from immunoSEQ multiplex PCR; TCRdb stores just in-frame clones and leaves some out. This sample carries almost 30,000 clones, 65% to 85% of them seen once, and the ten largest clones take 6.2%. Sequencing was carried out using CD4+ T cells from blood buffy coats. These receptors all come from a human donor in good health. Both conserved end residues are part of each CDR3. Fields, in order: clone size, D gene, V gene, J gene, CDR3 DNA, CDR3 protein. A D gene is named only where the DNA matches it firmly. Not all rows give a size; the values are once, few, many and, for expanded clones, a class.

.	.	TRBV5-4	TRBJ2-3	TGTGCCAGCAGCCTGGGGGGCGGCACAGATACGCAGTATTTT	CASSLGGGTDTQYF
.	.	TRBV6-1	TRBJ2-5	TGTGCCACGGAGGGCAGGGTACAAGAGACCCAGTACTTC	CATEGRVQETQYF
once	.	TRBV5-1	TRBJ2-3	TGCGCCAGCAGCTTTTCGGCGGGGTTAGATACGCAGTATTTT	CASSFSAGLDTQYF
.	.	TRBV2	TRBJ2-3	TGTGCCAGCAGTGAAGCCCGGGCAGGGGGCACAGATACGCAGTATTTT	CASSEARAGGTDTQYF
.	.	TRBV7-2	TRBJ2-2	TGTGCCAGCAGCTTAATAAGGGGGGAGCTGTTTTTT	CASSLIRGELFF
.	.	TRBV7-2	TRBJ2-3	TGTGCCAGCAGGCGGGACGGGGCTATAGCCCCAGATACGCAGTATTTT	CASRRDGAIAPDTQYF
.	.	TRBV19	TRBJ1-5	TGTGCCAGTAGTATTAGGGTAATTCAGCCCCAGCATTTT	CASSIRVIQPQHF
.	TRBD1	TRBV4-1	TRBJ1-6	TGCGCCAGCAGCCAAAGTTGGTGGGACAGAAGGGAAGCTAATTCACCCCTCCACTTT	CASSQSWWDRREANSPLHF
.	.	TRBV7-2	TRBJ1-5	TGTGCCAGCAGCTTACGGGGTTTCGGTCAGCCCCAGCATTTT	CASSLRGFGQPQHF
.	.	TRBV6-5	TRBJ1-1	TGTGCCAGCAGTTACTCCCCCGGGTACGACACTGAAGCTTTCTTT	CASSYSPGYDTEAFF
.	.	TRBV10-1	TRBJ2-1	TGCGCCAGCAGGGGAACGACTAGTTCCAATGAGCAGTTCTTC	CASRGTTSSNEQFF
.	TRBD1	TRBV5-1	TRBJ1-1	TGCGCCAGCAGCTTGGACAGGGGGAAGAACACTGAAGCTTTCTTT	CASSLDRGKNTEAFF
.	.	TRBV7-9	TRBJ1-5	TGTGCCAGCACCTGGGGGGATCAGCCCCAGCATTTT	CASTWGDQPQHF
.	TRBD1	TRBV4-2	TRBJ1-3	TGTGCCAGCAGCCAGGTCGGGACAGCCCTCTCTGGAAACACCATATATTTT	CASSQVGTALSGNTIYF
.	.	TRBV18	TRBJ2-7	TGTGCCAGCTCACTTACTAGCTCCTACGAGCAGTACTTC	CASSLTSSYEQYF
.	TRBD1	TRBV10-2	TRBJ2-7	TGCGCCAGCAGTGAGTATGGGACAGGGGGAACCGAGCAGTACTTC	CASSEYGTGGTEQYF
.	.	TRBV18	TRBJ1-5	TGTGCCAGCTCACCAGGTGGTGAGGGGTGGGAGCCCCAGCATTTT	CASSPGGEGWEPQHF
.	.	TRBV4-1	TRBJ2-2	TGCGCCAGCAGCCAAGAACCGGAACCGTTGGGTTTCACCGGGGAGCTGTTTTTT	CASSQEPEPLGFTGELFF
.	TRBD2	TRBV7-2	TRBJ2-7	TGTGCCAGCAGCTTGGTAGCGGGCACCTACGAGCAGTACTTC	CASSLVAGTYEQYF
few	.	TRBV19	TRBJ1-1	TGTGCCAGTAGTACGGATCTTATGAACACTGAAGCTTTCTTT	CASSTDLMNTEAFF
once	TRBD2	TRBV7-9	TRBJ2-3	TGTGCCAGCAGCCCTAGACTAGCGGGGGGCCAAGGGGGCACAGATACGCAGTATTTT	CASSPRLAGGQGGTDTQYF
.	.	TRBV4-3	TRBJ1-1	TGCGCCAGCAGCCAAGGACCCCCGACGGTGAACACTGAAGCTTTCTTT	CASSQGPPTVNTEAFF
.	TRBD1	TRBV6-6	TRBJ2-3	TGTGCCAGCAGCAGGACAGGGGGGACAGATACGCAGTATTTT	CASSRTGGTDTQYF
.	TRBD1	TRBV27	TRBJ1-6	TGTGCCAGCAGTTTAAAGGGACAGGGGAGCTCCTATAATTCACCCCTCCACTTT	CASSLKGQGSSYNSPLHF
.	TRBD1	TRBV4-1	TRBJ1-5	TGCGCCAGCAGCCAGGTTGGACAGGGGGCTAAAAGGGGCAATCAGCCCCAGCATTTT	CASSQVGQGAKRGNQPQHF
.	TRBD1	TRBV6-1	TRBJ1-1	TGTGCCAGCAGTGCACAGGGGGCCGAAGCTTTCTTT	CASSAQGAEAFF
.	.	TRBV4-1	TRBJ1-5	TGCGCCAGCAGCCAAGAGGAATTCCACAGCAATCAGCCCCAGCATTTT	CASSQEEFHSNQPQHF
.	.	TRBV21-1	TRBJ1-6	TGTGCCAGCAGCAATAATCGCAGGGGTTCACCCCTCCACTTT	CASSNNRRGSPLHF
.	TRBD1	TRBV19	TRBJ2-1	TGTGCCAGTAGTATACGGGACAGGGGGAATGAGCAGTTCTTC	CASSIRDRGNEQFF
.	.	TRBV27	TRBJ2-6	TGTGCCAGCACCCTGGTGGCGGCCATCTCTGGGGCCAACGTCCTGACTTTC	CASTLVAAISGANVLTF
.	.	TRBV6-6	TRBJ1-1	TGTGCCAGCAGTTACCGGGGATTCACTGAAGCTTTCTTT	CASSYRGFTEAFF
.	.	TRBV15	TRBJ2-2	TGTGCCACCAAGCCGGCGAACACCGGGGAGCTGTTTTTT	CATKPANTGELFF
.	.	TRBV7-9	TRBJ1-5	TGTGCCAGCAGCCGAGACTTAACCCCCTCGCCCCAGCATTTT	CASSRDLTPSPQHF
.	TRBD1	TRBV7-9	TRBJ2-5	TGTGCCAGCAGCTTCTCGGACAGGGACGCCGAGACCCAGTACTTC	CASSFSDRDAETQYF
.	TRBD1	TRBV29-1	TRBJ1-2	TGCAGCGTCGATGGACAGGGGTACTATGGCTACACCTTC	CSVDGQGYYGYTF
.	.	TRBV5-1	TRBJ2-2	TGCGCCAGCAGCACCCGGGACAGTCGGGGGGCCGGGGAGCTGTTTTTT	CASSTRDSRGAGELFF
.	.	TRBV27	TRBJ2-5	TGTGCCAGCAGTTTCGGCTCCGCTGGGCGAGAGACCCAGTACTTC	CASSFGSAGRETQYF
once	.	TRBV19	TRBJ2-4	TGTGCCAGTACTGACTTTCAGGGGCGAGGGAACATTCAGTACTTC	CASTDFQGRGNIQYF
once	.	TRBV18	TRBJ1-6	TGTGCCAGCACGGACAGCAGCTCCTATAATTCACCCCTCCACTTT	CASTDSSSYNSPLHF
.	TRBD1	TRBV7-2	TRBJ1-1	TGTGCCAGCAGCTCACAGGGGCCGGGCACTGAAGCTTTCTTT	CASSSQGPGTEAFF
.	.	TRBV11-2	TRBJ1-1	TGTGCCAGCAGCTTAGCCCGGACGGCCAAGGCTGAAGCTTTCTTT	CASSLARTAKAEAFF
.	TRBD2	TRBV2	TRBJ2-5	TGTGCCAGCAAGAAAGGGACTAGCGCGGCGGAGACCCAGTACTTC	CASKKGTSAAETQYF
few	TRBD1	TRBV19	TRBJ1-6	TGTGCCAGTAGTATAACCCGGGACAGGGTTATAGGTGGTTCACCCCTCCACTTT	CASSITRDRVIGGSPLHF
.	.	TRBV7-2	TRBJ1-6	TGTGCCAGCAGCTTAAAAGGGGCAGAAAACAGCTATAATTCACCCCTCCACTTT	CASSLKGAENSYNSPLHF
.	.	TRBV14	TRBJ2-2	TGTGCCAGCAGCCCATTACAAGGACAGGCCGGGGGGAACACCGGGGAGCTGTTTTTT	CASSPLQGQAGGNTGELFF
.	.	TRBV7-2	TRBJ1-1	TGTGCCAGCAGCATGCCGGGGGGGGGCTTCGCTGAAGCTTTCTTT	CASSMPGGGFAEAFF
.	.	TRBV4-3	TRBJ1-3	TGCGCCAGCAGCCAAGATGGCTCGTACTCTGGAAACACCATATATTTT	CASSQDGSYSGNTIYF
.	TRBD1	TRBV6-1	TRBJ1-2	TGTGCCAGCAGTGAAGGTTCAACAGGGGCGACTGGCTACACCTTC	CASSEGSTGATGYTF
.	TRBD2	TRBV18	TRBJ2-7	TGTGCCAGCTCACGAGAGAGACTAGCGGGGTCAGCCTACGAGCAGTACTTC	CASSRERLAGSAYEQYF
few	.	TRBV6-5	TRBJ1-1	TGTGCCAGCAGGCCAGGACAGCTGAACACTGAAGCTTTCTTT	CASRPGQLNTEAFF
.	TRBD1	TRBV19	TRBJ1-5	TGTGCCAGTAGTTCCCGGACAGGTTACAATCAGCCCCAGCATTTT	CASSSRTGYNQPQHF
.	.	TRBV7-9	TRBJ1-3	TGTGCCAGCAGCTTAGCTCGCGCGGGAAACACCATATATTTT	CASSLARAGNTIYF
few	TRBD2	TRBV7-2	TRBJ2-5	TGTGCCAGCAGCTGGGGCGGGGGGCAAGAGACCCAGTACTTC	CASSWGGGQETQYF
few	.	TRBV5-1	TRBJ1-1	TGCGCCAGCAGCCAAGAGACCCCGAACACTGAAGCTTTCTTT	CASSQETPNTEAFF
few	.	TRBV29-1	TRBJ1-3	TGCAGCGTTGGCAAACTCTCTGGAAACACCATATATTTT	CSVGKLSGNTIYF
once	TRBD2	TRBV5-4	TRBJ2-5	TGTGCCAGCAGCACACCGGGACTAGCGGGGGGGTTGGAAGAGACCCAGTACTTC	CASSTPGLAGGLEETQYF
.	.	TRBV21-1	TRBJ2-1	TGTGCCAGCAGCGAAATCTACGGGGACAATGATCAGTTCTTC	CASSEIYGDNDQFF
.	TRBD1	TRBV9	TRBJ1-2	TGTGCCAGCAGCCCCCAGGGGGGGGCCAGCTATGGCTACACCTTC	CASSPQGGASYGYTF